The clone carrying this TCR beta chain was observed a handful of times. What it recognizes is unknown. The CDR3 runs to 15 residues. Germline lookup yields CDR1 MNHEY and CDR2 SVGAGI. The trim removed 4 bases at V and 7 bases at J, leaving 9 bases unmatched. The sample comes from a study of beta chain features in type 1 diabetes. About the study: All samples yielded around 98 million examined sorted cells. Study observations and caveats: It was not settled here whether HLA type affects TCRB rearrangement.

cDNA synthesis used the whole RNA isolate, giving expressed TCRB sequences. The table came from immunoSEQ multiplex PCR; TCRdb's copy has only in-frame clones and leaves some out. The sample consists of a few hundred thousand clones, 25% to 35% of them appearing once. The sequencing sample was made of central memory CD4+ T cells from blood. V is TRBV6-5 and J is TRBJ2-1; 8 positions match TRBD2. The TCR originated in a man aged 30-40 years in good health. The CDR3 coding sequence is TGTGCCAGCAGTTCTGGCGGGGGGAACCTAAATGAGCAGTTCTTC. As protein: CASSSGGGNLNEQFF.